A selection of T cell receptor beta chains follows, all from one sample in a study of T-cell memory formation after mild COVID-19. Each CDR3 protein gets one entry after TCRdb re-called the 5' RACE reads with MiXCR. In the table there are roughly 400,000 distinct CDR3 sequences, 20% to 25% of which are singletons. Sequenced sample: PBMCs or a T cell subset sorted from them (not recorded which). All receptors come from an adult woman who had mild COVID-19 (a few samples of this study predate the infection). Cell type and time point are not known. The CDR3 runs from the conserved cysteine through the conserved F or W. A D gene is named only where the DNA matches it firmly. Only some rows state a clone size, as once, few, many or a class for expanded clones.

J: TRBJ1-5; size: -; V: TRBV7-9; D: TRBD1; length: 12; DNA: TGTGCCAGCAGCTCGACAGGGCAGCCCCAGCATTTT; CDR3: CASSSTGQPQHF
J: TRBJ2-1; size: many; V: TRBV24-1; D: -; length: 14; DNA: TGTGCCACCAGTTTTAGCGGAGAGGGGGATGAGCAGTTCTTC; CDR3: CATSFSGEGDEQFF
J: TRBJ2-7; size: few; V: TRBV4-1; D: -; length: 14; DNA: TGCGCCAGCAGCCAAGCGGGCAGGGTGGGTGAGCAGTACTTC; CDR3: CASSQAGRVGEQYF
J: TRBJ2-1; size: -; V: TRBV6-1; D: -; length: 14; DNA: TGTGCCAGCAGTGAATGGGTGGGAGGCAATGAGCAGTTCTTC; CDR3: CASSEWVGGNEQFF
J: TRBJ1-5; size: few; V: TRBV12-3/TRBV12-4; D: TRBD1; length: 15; DNA: TGTGCCAGCAGTGGACAGGGGGGGAATTATCAGCCCCAGCATTTT; CDR3: CASSGQGGNYQPQHF
J: TRBJ2-5; size: few; V: TRBV20-1; D: TRBD2; length: 15; DNA: TGCAGTGCTAGGACTAGCGGCCCGTACCAAGAGACCCAGTACTTC; CDR3: CSARTSGPYQETQYF
J: TRBJ1-1; size: -; V: TRBV29-1; D: -; length: 14; DNA: TGCAGCGTTCAGGGACGGCAGATGAACACTGAAGCTTTCTTT; CDR3: CSVQGRQMNTEAFF
J: TRBJ2-3; size: few; V: TRBV5-1; D: TRBD2; length: 13; DNA: TGCGCCAGCAACCGGGGGAGGGATGATACGCAGTATTTT; CDR3: CASNRGRDDTQYF
J: TRBJ2-1; size: -; V: TRBV6-6; D: TRBD1; length: 21; DNA: TGTGCCAGCACCGCAGGGGGCTTCGAGGGTAGGGCCCCATTCTCCTACAATGAGCAGTTCTTC; CDR3: CASTAGGFEGRAPFSYNEQFF
J: TRBJ1-1; size: -; V: TRBV5-1; D: -; length: 14; DNA: TGCGCCAGCAGCTTGGACGGATCGAACACTGAAGCTTTCTTT; CDR3: CASSLDGSNTEAFF
J: TRBJ2-5; size: -; V: TRBV6-5; D: TRBD2; length: 17; DNA: TGTGCCAGCAGTTGGGGTCTAGCGGGGGGGATACAAGAGACCCAGTACTTC; CDR3: CASSWGLAGGIQETQYF
J: TRBJ1-1; size: many; V: TRBV7-9; D: -; length: 14; DNA: TGTGCCAGCAGCCCAGAGAGTAGGAACACTGAAGCTTTCTTT; CDR3: CASSPESRNTEAFF
J: TRBJ2-2; size: few; V: TRBV7-2; D: -; length: 12; DNA: TGTGCCAGCAGCACCGAGGCCGGGGAGCTGTTTTTT; CDR3: CASSTEAGELFF
J: TRBJ1-1; size: -; V: TRBV10-3; D: TRBD1; length: 17; DNA: TGTGCCATCAGTGAATCTAGGTATGAGGGGGCTGTCACTGAAGCTTTCTTT; CDR3: CAISESRYEGAVTEAFF
J: TRBJ1-2; size: -; V: TRBV24-1; D: -; length: 13; DNA: TGTGCCACCAGTGTGAATGGGGTGTATGGCTACACCTTC; CDR3: CATSVNGVYGYTF
J: TRBJ1-1; size: few; V: TRBV10-3; D: TRBD1; length: 15; DNA: TGTGCCATCAGTGAGTCTGGGACAGGGAACACTGAAGCTTTCTTT; CDR3: CAISESGTGNTEAFF
J: TRBJ2-7; size: -; V: TRBV28; D: -; length: 15; DNA: TGTGCCAGCAGTGACCGGGGACAAGGCCCCTACGAGCAGTACTTC; CDR3: CASSDRGQGPYEQYF
J: TRBJ2-3; size: -; V: TRBV11-2; D: -; length: 16; DNA: TGTGCCAGCAGCTTAGATCTGATCAAGTCGACAGATACGCAGTATTTT; CDR3: CASSLDLIKSTDTQYF
J: TRBJ2-3; size: few; V: TRBV5-1; D: -; length: 16; DNA: TGCGCCAGCAGCTTGGACCCGCCCGACGGCACAGATACGCAGTATTTT; CDR3: CASSLDPPDGTDTQYF
J: TRBJ2-6; size: few; V: TRBV12-3/TRBV12-4; D: -; length: 19; DNA: TGTGCCAGCAGTCCCGGACTGGGAAAGGTAAACTCTGGGGCCAACGTCCTGACTTTC; CDR3: CASSPGLGKVNSGANVLTF
J: TRBJ2-7; size: -; V: TRBV9; D: TRBD1; length: 13; DNA: TGTGCCAGCAGCGTAGGGACAGGCGTAGAGCAGTACTTC; CDR3: CASSVGTGVEQYF
J: TRBJ1-5; size: few; V: TRBV27; D: TRBD1; length: 18; DNA: TGTGCCAGCAGTTTACAGGATCCGGGACAGGGGTTTGGCCAGCCCCAGCATTTT; CDR3: CASSLQDPGQGFGQPQHF
J: TRBJ2-7; size: few; V: TRBV5-4; D: TRBD2; length: 16; DNA: TGTGCCAGCAGCTTGGGGCTAGCGGGGGGGCTCGACGAGCAGTACTTC; CDR3: CASSLGLAGGLDEQYF
J: TRBJ2-5; size: -; V: TRBV7-9; D: TRBD2; length: 13; DNA: TGTGCCAGCAGCCCCGGGGGGGCAGGGACCCAGTACTTC; CDR3: CASSPGGAGTQYF
J: TRBJ2-7; size: -; V: TRBV9; D: TRBD1; length: 17; DNA: TGTGCCAGCAGCGCCGGCGGACCGGGACAGGGCTCCTACGAGCAGTACTTC; CDR3: CASSAGGPGQGSYEQYF
J: TRBJ2-7; size: -; V: TRBV3-1; D: -; length: 13; DNA: TGTGCCAGCAGCCAAGATTCAATTGGAGGGCAGTACTTC; CDR3: CASSQDSIGGQYF
J: TRBJ1-1; size: -; V: TRBV20-1; D: -; length: 13; DNA: TGCAGTGCTGGCCGGGACATAAACACTGAAGCTTTCTTT; CDR3: CSAGRDINTEAFF
J: TRBJ1-6; size: -; V: TRBV6-5; D: -; length: 15; DNA: TGTGCCAGCGTGGCTAGGGGTCCCGATAATTCACCCCTCCACTTT; CDR3: CASVARGPDNSPLHF
J: TRBJ2-2; size: -; V: TRBV7-6; D: -; length: 16; DNA: TGTGCCAGCAGCCCCCGACAGGGGAGGGACACCGGGGAGCTGTTTTTT; CDR3: CASSPRQGRDTGELFF
J: TRBJ2-1; size: once; V: TRBV5-1; D: TRBD2; length: 14; DNA: TGCGCCAGTCACCGGGGCGGGAGTATCAATGAGCAGTTCTTC; CDR3: CASHRGGSINEQFF
J: TRBJ2-7; size: -; V: TRBV19; D: -; length: 11; DNA: TGTGCCAGTAGTATGGGGGACGAGCAGTACTTC; CDR3: CASSMGDEQYF
J: TRBJ1-1; size: -; V: TRBV5-1; D: TRBD1; length: 16; DNA: TGCGCCAGCAGCTTGTCAGCCAGGGGGCGGAGCACTGAAGCTTTCTTT; CDR3: CASSLSARGRSTEAFF
J: TRBJ1-3; size: few; V: TRBV7-3; D: -; length: 13; DNA: TGTGCCAGCAGTTCAAGACCTGGAAACACCATATATTTT; CDR3: CASSSRPGNTIYF
J: TRBJ2-3; size: -; V: TRBV20-1; D: TRBD1; length: 15; DNA: TGCAGTGCTAGAGATGGGGACAGGAGTCGAGATACGCAGTATTTT; CDR3: CSARDGDRSRDTQYF
J: TRBJ2-1; size: -; V: TRBV7-2; D: -; length: 11; DNA: TGTGCCAGCATCTTGAGGAATGAGCAGTTCTTC; CDR3: CASILRNEQFF
J: TRBJ2-7; size: few; V: TRBV4-2; D: TRBD2; length: 15; DNA: TGTGCCAGCAGCCAACGACTAGCGGGACCTACGGAGCAGTACTTC; CDR3: CASSQRLAGPTEQYF
J: TRBJ2-7; size: few; V: TRBV20-1; D: TRBD1; length: 14; DNA: TGCAGTGCTGGTCGAGGGCAGGGGGCGCAGGAGCAGTACTTC; CDR3: CSAGRGQGAQEQYF
J: TRBJ2-2; size: -; V: TRBV6-5; D: TRBD2; length: 18; DNA: TGTGCCAGCAGTTACGAGGGACTAGCGGGGGTTTGGACCGGGGAGCTGTTTTTT; CDR3: CASSYEGLAGVWTGELFF
J: TRBJ2-7; size: -; V: TRBV4-3; D: TRBD1; length: 16; DNA: TGCGCCAGCAGCCAAATACTTGGGACAGGGGGCTTCGAACAGTACTTC; CDR3: CASSQILGTGGFEQYF
J: TRBJ2-1; size: -; V: TRBV12-3/TRBV12-4; D: TRBD2; length: 14; DNA: TGTGCCAGCATTAGCGGGGACGATAGAGATGAGCAGTTCTTC; CDR3: CASISGDDRDEQFF
J: TRBJ1-1; size: few; V: TRBV7-9; D: -; length: 15; DNA: TGTGCCAGCAGCACGAGCGGACAGAAGAACACTGAAGCTTTCTTT; CDR3: CASSTSGQKNTEAFF
J: TRBJ2-7; size: -; V: TRBV6-2/TRBV6-3; D: TRBD2; length: 14; DNA: TGTGCCAGCAGTAGAGCGGGGAGCTCCTACGAGCAGTACTTC; CDR3: CASSRAGSSYEQYF
J: TRBJ2-2; size: few; V: TRBV12-3/TRBV12-4; D: -; length: 15; DNA: TGTGCCAGTTGCCCTTGGGGGGCTGAGACCGGGGAGCTGTTTTTT; CDR3: CASCPWGAETGELFF
J: TRBJ2-1; size: few; V: TRBV6-2/TRBV6-3; D: -; length: 16; DNA: TGTGCCAGCAGTTACTTCCCGCCGACTGTTTCCAGTGAGCAGTTCTTC; CDR3: CASSYFPPTVSSEQFF
J: TRBJ2-7; size: -; V: TRBV7-8; D: TRBD2; length: 15; DNA: TGTGCCAGCAGCTTAAGGCGGGAGCTCACCTACGAGCAGTACTTC; CDR3: CASSLRRELTYEQYF
J: TRBJ1-2; size: once; V: TRBV12-3/TRBV12-4; D: -; length: 14; DNA: TGTGCCAGCAGTCGGGGACGTCTCGACTATGGCTACACCTTC; CDR3: CASSRGRLDYGYTF
J: TRBJ1-1; size: many; V: TRBV15; D: TRBD1; length: 15; DNA: TGTGCCACCAGCAGAGACCGGACAGGTGGAACTGAAGCTTTCTTT; CDR3: CATSRDRTGGTEAFF
J: TRBJ1-5; size: -; V: TRBV3-1; D: TRBD1; length: 14; DNA: TGTGCCAGCACTCAGACAGGGCAAAATCAGCCCCAGCATTTT; CDR3: CASTQTGQNQPQHF